This T cell receptor beta chain was sequenced in a study of T cells after yellow fever vaccination. About the study: Libraries from low-cell-number fractions were prepared with the SMART-Seq v4 Ultra Low Input RNA kit.

Only a few counts were recorded for this clonotype. Its antigen is not identified. Whole-study findings and limits: Subsequent booster samples again held most clones from primary vaccination (96% CD4, 88% CD8).

CDR1 DFQATT and CDR2 SNEGSKA come from the germline V gene (reference sequence). The CDR3 contains 13 residues. V was cut by 6 bases and J by 2 bases, with 14 bases left in between. TCRdb reprocessed the 5' RACE reads via MiXCR and lists one record per CDR3 protein. Of approximately 250,000 distinct CDR3 sequences listed, 5.5% to 8.5% are singletons. The sequence was obtained from a man aged 25-45 years who received the YFV17D yellow fever vaccine. The gene calls are TRBV20-1 and TRBJ2-7; D may be TRBD1 or TRBD2 (5 bases each). The material was CD4+ T cells sorted from PBMCs, obtained on the day of the yellow fever booster vaccination. CDR3 loop: CSAWGWGTYEQYF. In DNA, the CDR3 is TGCAGTGCCTGGGGGTGGGGCACCTACGAGCAGTACTTC.